The clone carrying this TCR beta chain was detected only a few times. Study processing details: Estimation of nucleated cell counts was performed using reference gene primer amplification. TCRdb's copy holds only in-frame clones and misses some; the assay was immunoSEQ multiplex PCR. D and trimming were read from the DNA, whereas the V and J calls and clone size are those reported in that table. The sample yields under 150,000 clones, around 81% seen once. The source of the sample is a study of blood T cell repertoires in COVID-19. The V and J ends lost 3 bases and 4 bases, in that order; junction bases with no gene match: 1. The CDR3 has 13 amino acids.

The sequencing input was peripheral blood. The chain recombines TRBV12-3 or TRBV12-4 with TRBJ1-2, with TRBD1 identical over 8 bases. The clonotype was recovered from a woman between 50 and 59 years old with acute or convalescent COVID-19. The chain's CDR3 is CASSFTGGYGYTF. The DNA for the CDR3 is TGTGCCAGCAGTTTCACAGGGGGCTATGGCTACACCTTC.